The clone carrying this T cell receptor (beta chain) was detected only once. These data originate in a study of blood T cell repertoires in COVID-19. Produced via immunoSEQ multiplex PCR; TCRdb's table is partial and in-frame only. There are under 500,000 clones in the sample; roughly 90% occur only once, and over 4% lies in the top ten. Trimming removed 5 bases from V and 0 bases from J, with 8 bases in between. The germline V gene encodes CDR1 SEHNR and CDR2 FQNEAQ (reference sequence). This CDR3 spans 14 amino acids. The chain joins TRBV7-9 to TRBJ1-5; D gene ambiguous. Sequencing used peripheral blood. This receptor was obtained from a woman aged 30 to 39 with acute or convalescent COVID-19. The CDR3 DNA reads TGTGCCAGCAGCGCCGCCGGTAGCAATCAGCCCCAGCATTTT. Protein sequence: CASSAAGSNQPQHF. Variable domain in full (rest from reference TRBV7-9 and TRBJ1-5): DTGVSQNPRHKITKRGQNVTFRCDPISEHNRLYWYRQTLGQGPEFLTYFQNEAQLEKSRLLSDRFSAERPKGSFSTLEIQRTEQGDSAMYLCASSAAGSNQPQHFGDGTRLSIL.